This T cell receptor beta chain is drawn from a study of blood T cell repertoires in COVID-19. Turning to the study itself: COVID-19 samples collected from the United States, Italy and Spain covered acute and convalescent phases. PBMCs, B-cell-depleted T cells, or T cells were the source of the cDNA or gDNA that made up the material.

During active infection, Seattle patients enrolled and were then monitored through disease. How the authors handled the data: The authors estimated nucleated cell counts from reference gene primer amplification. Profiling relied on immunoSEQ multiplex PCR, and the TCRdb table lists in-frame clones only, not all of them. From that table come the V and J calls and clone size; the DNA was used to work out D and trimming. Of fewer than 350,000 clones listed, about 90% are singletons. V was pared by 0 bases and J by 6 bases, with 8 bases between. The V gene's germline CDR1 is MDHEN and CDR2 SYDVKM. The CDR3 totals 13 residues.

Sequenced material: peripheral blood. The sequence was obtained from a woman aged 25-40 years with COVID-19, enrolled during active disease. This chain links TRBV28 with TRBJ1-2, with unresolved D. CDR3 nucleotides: TGTGCCAGCAGTTTATGGGGAGGAGATGGCTACACCTTC. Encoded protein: CASSLWGGDGYTF.